The 18 T cell receptor beta chains in this list originate from one sample, sequenced in a study of PD-1 blockade in classical Hodgkin lymphoma. Patients all relapsed after autologous stem cell transplantation, and there was variation in brentuximab vedotin exposure. TCRdb keeps only in-frame clones here, not all; method: immunoSEQ multiplex PCR. The sample holds more than 45,000 clones; 80% to 95% are singletons and the top ten take less than 11%. This material consisted of peripheral blood mononuclear cells (PBMCs), taken before the second cycle of nivolumab. The receptors derive from a human donor with classical Hodgkin lymphoma.

CDR3 sequence (DNA): TGTGCCAGCAGTCAGGCGGGGCAGGGGGTGAACTATGGCTACACCTTC. Its protein is CASSQAGQGVNYGYTF. The rearrangement joins TRBV27 to TRBJ1-2, with TRBD1 matching 7 bases. The CDR3 runs 16 residues. Unmatched junction bases numbered 11, after V lost 5 bases and J lost 2 bases. Germline V gene sequence: CDR1 MNHEY, CDR2 SMNVEV (reference sequence).

The chain joins TRBV11-1 to TRBJ2-7; D is possibly TRBD2 (7 bases). Germline CDR1 SGHAT, CDR2 FQDESV (reference sequence). Trimming removed 4 bases at V and 2 bases at J, with 15 bases between. This CDR3 has 15 amino acids. The CDR3 DNA is TGTGCCAGCAGCTCCCCGCGGGGGCCGACCTACGAGCAGTACTTC. It codes for CASSSPRGPTYEQYF.

V is TRBV7-3 and J is TRBJ1-1, with 7 nucleotides matching TRBD1. CDR1 is SGHTA and CDR2 is FQGTGA in the germline V gene. The ends lost 1 base at V and 1 base at J; junction bases unmatched: 3. This CDR3 contains 15 residues. The CDR3 DNA reads TGTGCCAGCAGCTTAAAAGGGACAGAGAACACTGAAGCTTTCTTT. Translation: CASSLKGTENTEAFF.

The chain recombines TRBV4-3 with TRBJ1-2; 8 bases map to TRBD1. CDR1 and CDR2 from the germline V gene are LGHNA and YSLEER. The ends lost 8 bases at V and 4 bases at J; junction bases unmatched: 12. This CDR3 is 15 amino acids long. In DNA, the CDR3 is TGCGCCAGCCGAACCGGGACAGGCCCTTTCTATGGCTACACCTTC. Protein product: CASRTGTGPFYGYTF.

The chain is built from TRBV7-8 and TRBJ2-7; the D call may be TRBD1 or TRBD2 (5 bases each). The ends were cut back, 4 bases at V and 6 bases at J, with 16 bases in the middle. This CDR3 region has 14 residues. Germline-derived CDR1 and CDR2 are SGHVS and FQNEAQ. The CDR3 DNA reads TGTGCCAGCAGCTACCCGGGACGAGTTAGCGAGCAGTACTTC. As protein: CASSYPGRVSEQYF.

A note on this clone: Other DNA variants within this sample encode the same CDR3. This chain links TRBV7-8 with TRBJ2-5; 10 bases are shared with TRBD2. This CDR3 comprises 17 residues. Trimming at V came to 0 bases and at J to 1 base, leaving 5 bases not matched to a gene. CDR1 and CDR2 from the germline V gene are SGHVS and FQNEAQ. The CDR3 is CASSLAGLAGVQETQYF. In nucleotides, the CDR3 is TGTGCCAGCAGCTTAGCGGGGCTAGCGGGAGTCCAAGAGACCCAGTACTTC.

This chain uses TRBV6-6 with TRBJ1-5; no definite D call. The CDR3 has 13 residues. Germline CDR1 MNHNY, CDR2 SVGAGI (reference sequence). Trimming left V 6 bases short and J 7 bases short, with 13 bases between. DNA for the CDR3: TGTGCCAGCAGCGATTGGGGAGGGCAGCCCCAGCATTTT. It translates to CASSDWGGQPQHF.

The gene calls are TRBV5-1 and TRBJ1-2; 9 bases are shared with TRBD1. Germline lookup yields CDR1 SGHRS and CDR2 YFSETQ. The trim removed 0 bases at V and 4 bases at J, leaving 1 base unmatched. CDR3 length: 14 residues. The CDR3 sequence is CASSLGTGAYGYTF. CDR3 bases: TGCGCCAGCAGCTTGGGGACAGGGGCCTATGGCTACACCTTC.

This clone has a handful of counts. The rearrangement links TRBV19 to TRBJ2-1; tentatively, D is TRBD1 (7 bases). Trimming pared 7 bases from V and 0 bases from J, leaving 13 bases between. Germline V gives CDR1 LNHDA, CDR2 SQIVND (reference sequence). This CDR3 has 15 amino acids. CDR3 DNA: TGTGCCAGTATTGGCGGGGACAGCTCCTACAATGAGCAGTTCTTC. Translating gives CASIGGDSSYNEQFF.

This sequence joins TRBV19 and TRBJ2-7; possibly TRBD1 for D (6 bases). This CDR3 has 16 residues. Trimming removed 6 bases from V and 0 bases from J, with 18 bases in between. Germline V gives CDR1 LNHDA, CDR2 SQIVND (reference sequence). CDR3 DNA sequence: TGTGCCAGTAGCCTAAACCGGGACACTAACTCCTACGAGCAGTACTTC. Protein: CASSLNRDTNSYEQYF.

The chain employs TRBV11-2 and TRBJ2-7, with 10 bases lining up with TRBD1. V trimming: 6 bases; J trimming: 2 bases; junction bases outside the gene matches: 4. Germline V gene sequence: CDR1 SGHAT, CDR2 FQNNGV. This CDR3 spans 14 amino acids. CDR3 nucleotides: TGTGCCAGCAGTTTGGGGACAGGGGCCTACGAGCAGTACTTC. This codes for CASSLGTGAYEQYF.

The rearrangement uses TRBV30 and TRBJ1-4; D perhaps matches TRBD1 (6 bases). With 2 bases removed from V and 8 bases from J, the gap between germline ends came to 15 bases. CDR1 and CDR2 from the germline V gene are GTSNPN and SVGIG (reference sequence). CDR3 length equals 14 residues. CDR3 sequence: CAWSYAGVGEKLFF. The DNA of the CDR3 is TGTGCCTGGAGTTATGCAGGGGTGGGGGAAAAACTGTTTTTT. Looking up the rest from reference TRBV30 and TRBJ1-4 gives the full variable domain: SQTIHQWPATLVQPVGSPLSLECTVEGTSNPNLYWYRQAAGRGLQLLFYSVGIGQISSEVPQNLSASRPQDRQFILSSKKLLLSDSGFYLCAWSYAGVGEKLFFGSGTQLSVL.

V usage is TRBV4-1 and J usage is TRBJ1-2, with D unclear. Germline CDR1 is MGHRA and CDR2 is YSYEKL. This CDR3 comprises 16 residues. The V gene lost 0 bases and the J gene lost 4 bases, with 15 bases spanning the gap. CDR3 protein: CASSQESLADLYGYTF. For the CDR3, the DNA is TGCGCCAGCAGCCAAGAGTCTCTGGCCGACCTCTATGGCTACACCTTC.

The chain uses TRBV11-2 and TRBJ2-3, with TRBD2 matching over 10 bases. CDR1 SGHAT and CDR2 FQNNGV come from the germline V gene. The junction had 16 bases not matched to a gene; V was cut back by 5 bases and J by 2 bases. The CDR3 covers 19 residues. CDR3 residues: CASSPWGGTSGMHTDTQYF. DNA of the CDR3: TGTGCCAGCAGCCCTTGGGGGGGTACTAGCGGGATGCACACAGATACGCAGTATTTT.

The rearrangement links TRBV10-3 to TRBJ1-1; D perhaps matches TRBD1 (6 bases). CDR3 length equals 11 residues. Germline V gives CDR1 ENHRY, CDR2 SYGVKD. The germline V and J ends were trimmed by 10 bases and 11 bases, with 17 bases remaining between them. The DNA of the CDR3 is TGTGCCACCAGAGGGGGGGATAGGGCTTTCTTT. Its translation: CATRGGDRAFF.

The chain is built from TRBV5-8 and TRBJ1-2; D not resolved. The CDR3 has 14 amino acids. Germline CDR1 SGHTS, CDR2 YDEGEE. CDR3 DNA: TGTGCTGCGCTATTTACTCGCGAGGACTATGGCTACACCTTC. Residues: CAALFTREDYGYTF. Complete variable domain (other parts from reference TRBV5-8 and TRBJ1-2): EAGVTQSPTHLIKTRGQQATLRCSPISGHTSVYWYQQALGLGLQFLLWYDEGEERNRGNFPPRFSGRQFPNYSSELNVNALELEDSALYLCAALFTREDYGYTFGSGTRLTVV.

This chain connects TRBV6-5 to TRBJ1-1, with TRBD1 matching 7 bases. Per the germline V gene, CDR1 is MNHEY and CDR2 is SVGAGI. The CDR3 length is 12 residues. With 5 bases clipped from V and 8 bases from J, the junction kept 5 bases outside the gene matches. CDR3 in DNA: TGTGCCAGCAGTCCCGGACAGGTCGAAGCTTTCTTT. Protein sequence: CASSPGQVEAFF.

This chain links TRBV10-3 with TRBJ2-7, with D perhaps TRBD2 (6 bases). V dropped 0 bases and J dropped 7 bases, with 13 bases sitting between them. The CDR3 loop spans 14 amino acids. Germline-derived CDR1 and CDR2 are ENHRY and SYGVKD. The CDR3 region has the DNA TGTGCCATCAGTGAGTCGAGGGGCGCGGGGGAGCAGTACTTC. Amino acid sequence: CAISESRGAGEQYF.